One sample yielded the 5 T cell receptor beta chains listed below, sequenced in a study of T cells in Graves' hyperthyroidism and ophthalmopathy. Regions amplified from RNA transcripts were the TCR beta CDR3 regions. First-round RT-PCR of the TCR CDR3 relied on the HTBI primer set. MiXCR, run by TCRdb on the multiplex PCR reads, gives a single entry per CDR3 protein. The sample lists hundreds of thousands of distinct CDR3 sequences; 13% to 15% were seen once. What was sequenced was blood. The receptors stem from a woman between 45 and 65 years old with Graves' ophthalmopathy.

In this sample, this clonotype turned up many times. The CDR3 loop is CASSQRFSGTEAFF. CDR3 DNA: TGTGCCAGCAGCCAAAGGTTTTCGGGCACTGAAGCTTTCTTT. The rearrangement uses TRBV3-1 and TRBJ1-1; D call uncertain. Germline CDR1 is LGHDT and CDR2 is YNNKEL (reference sequence). The CDR3 is 14 residues long. Trimming shortened V by 2 bases and J by 4 bases, and 11 bases separated the two germline ends.

V usage is TRBV7-9 and J usage is TRBJ2-3; TRBD2 matches 9 bases. This CDR3 comprises 17 residues. J gave up 3 bases and V 5 bases, and 12 bases lay outside the gene matches. The germline CDR1 and CDR2 sequences are SEHNR and FQNEAQ (reference sequence). The CDR3 DNA reads as TGTGCCAGCAGCCTACCACCTCAAGCGGGAGGTACAGATACGCAGTATTTT. Translation: CASSLPPQAGGTDTQYF.

This clonotype was recorded many times. This sequence joins TRBV19 and TRBJ1-1, with D uncertain. CDR3 length: 15 residues. The germline CDR1 and CDR2 sequences are LNHDA and SQIVND (reference sequence). V was trimmed by 3 bases and J by 4 bases, leaving 15 bases between them. For the CDR3, the DNA is TGTGCCAGTAGTATGGATGGCCTCCCGCGCACTGAAGCTTTCTTT. Residues: CASSMDGLPRTEAFF.

The chain couples TRBV20-1 to TRBJ1-5; a possible D gene is TRBD1 (6 bases). CDR1 and CDR2 from the germline V gene are DFQATT and SNEGSKA (reference sequence). This CDR3 is 15 amino acids long. V lost 2 bases and J 2 bases, leaving 13 bases between the germline ends. CDR3 sequence reads: CSARNRVNGNQPQHF. The CDR3 DNA is TGCAGTGCTAGAAACAGGGTTAACGGCAATCAGCCCCAGCATTTT.

In regard to this clonotype: A read error may account for a junction end that differs from germline. The chain joins TRBV6-2 or TRBV6-3 to TRBJ2-7; the D is unclear. The CDR3 has 13 residues. CDR1 and CDR2 (germline): MNHEY, SVGEGT. CDR3 amino acids: CAISGVDGDEQYF. CDR3 nucleotide sequence: TGTGCCATCAGTGGGGTAGATGGGGACGAGCAGTACTTC.